This TCR beta chain emerged from a study of T cells in Graves' hyperthyroidism and ophthalmopathy. Regarding the study as a whole: Through a model of 13 V-J features, ophthalmopathy was separated from stable hyperthyroidism.

Amplification of TCR beta CDR3 regions was performed using RNA transcripts as template. RT-PCR in the first round (using the HTBI primer set) targeted the TCR CDR3. Each CDR3 protein is one row after TCRdb ran MiXCR on the multiplex PCR reads. The profile covers about 840,000 distinct CDR3 sequences, with around 39% appearing a single time and 7.5% to 9.5% taken by the ten largest. The authors obtained PBMCs from over 7.5 ml of fresh peripheral blood. Trimming left V 6 bases short and J 3 bases short, with 11 bases between. The CDR3 is made up of 13 amino acids. The V gene's germline CDR1 is SNHLY and CDR2 FYNNEI. This clonotype was counted many times. Its antigen remains unknown.

The source material was blood. The chain uses TRBV2 and TRBJ1-1; D is perhaps TRBD1 (6 bases). The source is a man in his late teens or twenties with Graves' hyperthyroidism. The CDR3 DNA reads TGTGCCAGCAGGAGGACAGAGGACACTGAAGCTTTCTTT. Residues: CASRRTEDTEAFF.